Below, 23 T cell receptor beta chains from the same sample are listed, as sequenced in a study of cytomegalovirus exposure and HLA in healthy donors. The PCR was carried out with 60 Vbeta primers and 13 Jbeta primers. Some clones are missing from TCRdb's copy, which holds only in-frame ones; the method was immunoSEQ multiplex PCR. The repertoire consists of 160,000 or so clones, with 80% occurring once and the leading ten covering 9.7%. Sequencing was carried out using PBMCs. The origin of the receptors is a man between 18 and 29 years old in good health and CMV-seropositive.

The V call is TRBV14, the J call TRBJ2-5; 7 bases align to TRBD2. Looked up from germline, CDR1 is SGHDN and CDR2 is FVKESK. The CDR3 has 16 amino acids. V was clipped by 0 bases and J by 0 bases; unmatched bases: 4. CDR3 bases: TGTGCCAGCAGCCAAGATGCCGGGAGGTACCAAGAGACCCAGTACTTC. As protein: CASSQDAGRYQETQYF.

The chain is built from TRBV27 and TRBJ2-1; D might be TRBD1 (6 bases). With 3 bases removed from V and 3 bases from J, the gap between germline ends came to 12 bases. There are 15 residues in the CDR3. Germline V gene lookup returns CDR1 MNHEY and CDR2 SMNVEV (reference sequence). The CDR3 sequence: CASSFGTGSYNEQFF. The CDR3 DNA follows: TGTGCCAGCAGTTTTGGTACAGGGAGCTACAATGAGCAGTTCTTC.

The CDR3 nucleotides read TGTGCCAGCTCACCGGTTTTAGGGGCTGTAAAGACCCAGTACTTC. Translating gives CASSPVLGAVKTQYF. This sequence joins TRBV18 and TRBJ2-5; maybe TRBD1 (5 bases). CDR3 length: 15 amino acids. V was cut by 3 bases and J by 6 bases, with 17 bases left in between. The germline V gene encodes CDR1 KGHSH and CDR2 LQKENI.

The chain carries TRBV30 and TRBJ1-3; no clear D. CDR3 size: 16 residues. Trimming cost V 2 bases and J 2 bases, with 16 bases left between them. From germline, CDR1 is GTSNPN and CDR2 SVGIG (reference sequence). The DNA of the CDR3 is TGTGCCTGGAGTCGGCAGGCCGTTTCAACTGGAAACACCATATATTTT. Amino acids: CAWSRQAVSTGNTIYF.

The count of this clone is one. V and J are TRBV7-2 and TRBJ1-1; 7 bases are shared with TRBD1. Germline V lookup: CDR1 SGHTA, CDR2 FQGNSA. The trim removed 5 bases at V and 7 bases at J, leaving 19 bases unmatched. The CDR3 has 17 amino acids. This CDR3 is CASSRPLEKGGANEAFF. CDR3 DNA: TGTGCCAGCAGCCGCCCACTGGAAAAAGGGGGCGCGAATGAAGCTTTCTTT.

This clone showed up just a few times. This chain links TRBV6-5 with TRBJ1-4, with 7 bases aligning to TRBD1. The germline gives CDR1 MNHEY, CDR2 SVGAGI. CDR3 length equals 13 residues. Trimming removed 7 bases from V and 8 bases from J; junction bases left unmatched: 7. The chain's CDR3 is CASTRTGREKLFF. Here the CDR3 DNA reads TGTGCCAGCACAAGGACAGGCAGGGAAAAACTGTTTTTT.

The V call is TRBV5-6, the J call TRBJ2-4, with D maybe TRBD1 (5 bases). V was pared by 2 bases and J by 0 bases, with 21 bases between. From germline, CDR1 is SGHDT and CDR2 YYEEEE. CDR3 size: 19 residues. In DNA form, the CDR3 reads TGTGCCAGCAGCTTTTCGCTCGACCGCCCTGGGGCAGCCAAAAACATTCAGTACTTC. Protein sequence: CASSFSLDRPGAAKNIQYF.

The table lists this clone with a few counts. V usage is TRBV28 and J usage is TRBJ2-2, with TRBD2 identical over 9 bases. This CDR3 region has 16 residues. The germline CDR1 and CDR2 sequences are MDHEN and SYDVKM. The V gene end was trimmed by 0 bases and the J gene end by 1 base; junction bases not matched to a gene: 0. CDR3 protein: CASSLWTSGNTGELFF. The CDR3 DNA follows: TGTGCCAGCAGTTTATGGACTAGCGGGAACACCGGGGAGCTGTTTTTT.

This clone has a single count. The gene calls are TRBV4-1 and TRBJ2-7; D might be TRBD1 (5 bases). From germline, CDR1 is MGHRA and CDR2 YSYEKL. Trimming removed 0 bases at V and 2 bases at J, with 14 bases between. The CDR3 totals 16 residues. CDR3 sequence reads: CASSQDARQGPYEQYF. CDR3 nucleotides: TGCGCCAGCAGCCAAGATGCCCGGCAGGGTCCCTACGAGCAGTACTTC.

The chain recombines TRBV7-9 with TRBJ2-1, with D perhaps matching TRBD1 (6 bases). CDR1 and CDR2 (germline): SEHNR, FQNEAQ (reference sequence). Trimming cost V 1 base and J 4 bases, with 17 bases left between them. This CDR3 is built from 17 residues. CDR3 sequence reads: CASSLVGATGAYNEQFF. The DNA for the CDR3 is TGTGCCAGCAGCTTAGTTGGCGCGACAGGAGCATACAATGAGCAGTTCTTC.

The chain employs TRBV7-7 and TRBJ2-1; D call uncertain. The CDR3 is made up of 16 amino acids. CDR1 is SSHAT, CDR2 FNYEAQ, per germline (reference sequence). V was pared by 1 base and J by 0 bases, with 10 bases between. CDR3 DNA sequence: TGTGCCAGCAGCTTAGAGGCTAGTAGCTCCTACAATGAGCAGTTCTTC. It specifies CASSLEASSSYNEQFF.

This chain joins TRBV5-4 and TRBJ2-2, with D unresolved. Germline assignment: CDR1 SGHNT and CDR2 YYREEE (reference sequence). The CDR3 consists of 13 residues. V lost 6 bases to trimming and J lost 6 bases, with 12 bases between them. For the CDR3, the DNA is TGTGCCAGCAACGACGGGTCTGCCGGGGAGCTGTTTTTT. Protein: CASNDGSAGELFF.

This chain uses TRBV7-2 with TRBJ2-1, with D possibly TRBD2 on 5 matching bases. The germline V and J ends were trimmed by 5 bases and 15 bases, with 23 bases remaining between them. Germline V gene data show CDR1 as SGHTA and CDR2 as FQGNSA. This CDR3 has 14 amino acids. DNA of the CDR3: TGTGCCAGCAGCCTTCCGGGTGCGGCTAAGCGGTGGTTCTTC. Protein sequence: CASSLPGAAKRWFF. Filled out from reference TRBV7-2 and TRBJ2-1, the complete variable domain reads GAGVSQSPSNKVTEKGKDVELRCDPISGHTALYWYRQSLGQGLEFLIYFQGNSAPDKSGLPSDRFSAERTGGSVSTLTIQRTQQEDSAVYLCASSLPGAAKRWFFGPGTRLTVL.

Here the CDR3 reads CASSSDREIYEQYF. The CDR3 bases are TGTGCCAGCAGTTCCGACAGGGAGATCTACGAGCAGTACTTC. The chain employs TRBV7-9 and TRBJ2-7, with 7 bases that match TRBD1. V lost 6 bases, J lost 3 bases, and 8 bases stayed unmatched. Germline V gene sequence: CDR1 SEHNR, CDR2 FQNEAQ (reference sequence). The CDR3 is made up of 14 amino acids.

This clone was seen a few times. This rearrangement joins TRBV5-1 to TRBJ2-1; 9 bases agree with TRBD1. Germline values: CDR1 SGHRS, CDR2 YFSETQ. The ends lost 1 base at V and 9 bases at J; junction bases unmatched: 11. The CDR3 runs 16 residues. Written as DNA, the CDR3 is TGCGCCAGCAGCTTGCCCCCGGGACAGGGCTCCGGTGAGCAGTTCTTC. This encodes CASSLPPGQGSGEQFF.

The chain recombines TRBV19 with TRBJ2-3, with D maybe TRBD2 (6 bases). Per the germline V gene, CDR1 is LNHDA and CDR2 is SQIVND (reference sequence). CDR3 size: 15 residues. Trimming removed 5 bases from V and 2 bases from J, with 14 bases in between. CDR3 bases: TGTGCCAGTAGTTTGGGACTTGTACCCACAGATACGCAGTATTTT. This encodes CASSLGLVPTDTQYF.

V usage is TRBV2 and J usage is TRBJ2-5; D not certain. Germline CDR1 SNHLY, CDR2 FYNNEI. This CDR3 contains 10 residues. Trimming pared 5 bases from V and 4 bases from J, leaving 2 bases between. The CDR3 region is CASSLETQYF. CDR3 DNA sequence: TGTGCCAGCAGTCTAGAGACCCAGTACTTC.

V usage is TRBV30 and J usage is TRBJ2-7, with D possibly matching TRBD1 (6 bases). The germline gives CDR1 GTSNPN, CDR2 SVGIG (reference sequence). Trimming took 8 bases from V and 6 from J, leaving 17 bases between them. CDR3 length equals 12 residues. The CDR3 DNA reads TGTGCCCGAGGGGGTAACTGGGGCGAGCAGTACTTC. Encoded protein: CARGGNWGEQYF.

The V gene is TRBV18, the J gene TRBJ1-2; D not resolved. V lost 6 bases and J 1 base, leaving 15 bases between the germline ends. The CDR3 sequence is 15 residues long. Germline-derived CDR1 and CDR2 are KGHSH and LQKENI. The CDR3 protein is CASSLDSPINYGYTF. CDR3 bases: TGTGCCAGCTCTCTGGACTCCCCGATTAACTATGGCTACACCTTC.

On this clone itself: It is likely a read error, because the conserved phenylalanine at the end of the CDR3 is missing. The chain is built from TRBV7-8 and TRBJ1-6; the D gene is possibly TRBD1 (6 bases). Germline V gene data show CDR1 as SGHVS and CDR2 as FQNEAQ. Between the trimmed V and J ends, which lost 6 bases and 4 bases, there was a span of 19 bases. The CDR3 has 17 amino acids. This CDR3 reads CASSMRDIGVYNSPLHL. The CDR3 DNA is TGTGCCAGCAGTATGAGGGACATCGGTGTTTATAATTCACCCCTCCACCTT.

This clone was seen more than once but under ten times. The genes are TRBV5-1 and TRBJ1-2; TRBD1 matches 7 bases. The junction had 7 bases not matched to a gene; V was cut back by 3 bases and J by 8 bases. Germline values: CDR1 SGHRS, CDR2 YFSETQ. The CDR3 covers 13 residues. The CDR3 sequence: CASSSDRVLGYTF. CDR3 DNA sequence: TGCGCCAGCAGCTCAGACAGGGTGCTGGGCTACACCTTC.

The J gene is TRBJ2-2, the V gene TRBV5-6; no clear D. Trimming cost V 0 bases and J 6 bases, with 3 bases left between them. The CDR3 is made up of 12 amino acids. Per germline, CDR1 SGHDT and CDR2 YYEEEE. The CDR3 loop is CASSLVSGELFF. CDR3 DNA: TGTGCCAGCAGCTTGGTATCCGGGGAGCTGTTTTTT.

The V gene is TRBV29-1, the J gene TRBJ1-1, with TRBD1 identical over 7 bases. Germline CDR1 is SQVTM and CDR2 is ANQGSEA. Losses at the gene ends were 5 bases for V and 0 bases for J; bases not matched to a gene: 3. The CDR3 has 13 residues. The CDR3 DNA reads as TGCAGCGTTAACAGGGGCATGAACACTGAAGCTTTCTTT. Residues: CSVNRGMNTEAFF. Together with reference TRBV29-1 and TRBJ1-1, the CDR3 gives the full variable domain: SAVISQKPSRDICQRGTSLTIQCQVDSQVTMMFWYRQQPGQSLTLIATANQGSEATYESGFVIDKFPISRPNLTFSTLTVSNMSPEDSSIYLCSVNRGMNTEAFFGQGTRLTVV.